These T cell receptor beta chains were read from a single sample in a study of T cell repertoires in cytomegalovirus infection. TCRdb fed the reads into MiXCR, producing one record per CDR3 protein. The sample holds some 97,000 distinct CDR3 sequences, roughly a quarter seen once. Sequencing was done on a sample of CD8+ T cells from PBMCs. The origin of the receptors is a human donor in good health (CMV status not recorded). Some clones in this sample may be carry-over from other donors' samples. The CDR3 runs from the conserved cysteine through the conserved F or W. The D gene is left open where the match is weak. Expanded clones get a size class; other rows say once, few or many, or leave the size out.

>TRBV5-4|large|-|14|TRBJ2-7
TGTGCCAGCAGTTTCGACCCGATCTCCTACGAGCAGTACTTC
CASSFDPISYEQYF
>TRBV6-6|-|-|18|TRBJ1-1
TGTGCCAGCAGCTCCCCTGGACCCCGAATTTTTATGAACACTGAAGCTTTCTTT
CASSSPGPRIFMNTEAFF
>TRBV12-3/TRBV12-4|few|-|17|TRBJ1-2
TGTGCCAGCAGTTCCGACTGGTTGAAACCTGGACACTATGGCTACACCTTC
CASSSDWLKPGHYGYTF
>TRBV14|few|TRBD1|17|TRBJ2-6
TGTGCCAGCAGAGCCGGGACAGCAAACTCTGGGGCCAACGTCCTGACTTTC
CASRAGTANSGANVLTF
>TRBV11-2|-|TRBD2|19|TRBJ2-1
TGTGCCAGCAGCTTAGCGGGAGAGTGGGATTCGCCCGGGAGGAATGAGCAGTTCTTC
CASSLAGEWDSPGRNEQFF
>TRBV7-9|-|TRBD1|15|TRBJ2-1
TGTGCCAGCCGTGGGACAGGGGGCCGGGACAATGAGCAGTTCTTC
CASRGTGGRDNEQFF
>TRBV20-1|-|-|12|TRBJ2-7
TGCAGTGCGAGACAGGCTTCCTACGAGCAGTACTTC
CSARQASYEQYF
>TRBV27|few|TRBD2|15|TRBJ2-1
TGTGCCAGCAGTTTATACGGGGAGGGCCCCGATGAGCAGTTCTTC
CASSLYGEGPDEQFF
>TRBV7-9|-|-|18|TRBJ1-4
TGTGCCAGCAGCCCACCGAGGGGACGGTGGTCTCCTAATGAAAAACTGTTTTTT
CASSPPRGRWSPNEKLFF
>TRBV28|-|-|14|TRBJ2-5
TGTGCCAGCAGTCCCCGACAGGTCCGGGAGACCCAGTACTTC
CASSPRQVRETQYF
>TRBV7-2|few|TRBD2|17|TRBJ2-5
TGTGCCAGCAGCTTAAACGGGGGGGCGGGGTACCAAGAGACCCAGTACTTC
CASSLNGGAGYQETQYF
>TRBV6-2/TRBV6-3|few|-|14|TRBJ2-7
TGTGCCAGCAGCCACCCTTTCGACACCTACGAGCAGTACTTC
CASSHPFDTYEQYF
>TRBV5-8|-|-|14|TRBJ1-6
TGTGCCAGCAAGAGGACCGGTTATAATTCACCCCTCCACTTT
CASKRTGYNSPLHF
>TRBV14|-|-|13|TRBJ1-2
TGTGCCAGCAGCCCTCTCTCGAACTATGGCTACACCTTC
CASSPLSNYGYTF
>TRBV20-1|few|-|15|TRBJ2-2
TGCAGTGCTAACACAGGGCCCCGGGGCACCGGGGAGCTGTTTTTT
CSANTGPRGTGELFF
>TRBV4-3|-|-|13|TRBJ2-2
TGCGCCAGCAGCCAAGAAGGGGGCGGGGAGCTGTTTTTT
CASSQEGGGELFF
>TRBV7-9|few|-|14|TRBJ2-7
TGTGCCAGCAGTGGGGGGGTAGGGGGCTACGAGCAGTACTTC
CASSGGVGGYEQYF
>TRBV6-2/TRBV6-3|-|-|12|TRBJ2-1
TGTGCCAGCAGTCCGGACGCGAGCGGTCAGTTCTTC
CASSPDASGQFF
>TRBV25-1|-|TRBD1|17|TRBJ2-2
TGTGCCAGCAGTGAATTCGGGACAGGGGTTAACACCGGGGAGCTGTTTTTT
CASSEFGTGVNTGELFF
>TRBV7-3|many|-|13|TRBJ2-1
TGTGCCAGCAGCTTAGACCGTGGAGGGGAGCAGTTCTTC
CASSLDRGGEQFF
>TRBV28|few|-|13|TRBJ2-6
TGTGCCAGCAGTGAAGACGGGGCCAACGTCCTGACTTTC
CASSEDGANVLTF
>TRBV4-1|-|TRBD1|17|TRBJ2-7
TGCGCCAGCAGCCAAACAGATGGAACAGGGGGCATCGACGAGCAGTACTTC
CASSQTDGTGGIDEQYF
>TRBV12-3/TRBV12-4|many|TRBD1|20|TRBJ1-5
TGTGCCAGCAGTTCTACTGCCGGGACAGGGGGTTATGGTAGCAATCAGCCCCAGCATTTT
CASSSTAGTGGYGSNQPQHF
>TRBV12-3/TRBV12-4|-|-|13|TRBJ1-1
TGTGCCAGCAGTTTTCGGCACTCGCCCGAAGCTTTCTTT
CASSFRHSPEAFF
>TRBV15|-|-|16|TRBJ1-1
TGTGCCACCAGCAGAGAATGGGGGGGACGGGACACTGAAGCTTTCTTT
CATSREWGGRDTEAFF
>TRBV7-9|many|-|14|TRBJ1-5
TGTGCCAGCAGCTTAGGGACACCGAATCAGCCCCAGCATTTT
CASSLGTPNQPQHF
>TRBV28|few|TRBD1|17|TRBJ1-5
TGTGCCAGCAGTCGTGCCGGGACAGGCCCCACAGGTGGACCCCAGCATTTT
CASSRAGTGPTGGPQHF
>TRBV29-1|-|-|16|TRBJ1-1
TGCAGCGTCGCTTACGTCCCGGGACGGATGAACACTGAAGCTTTCTTT
CSVAYVPGRMNTEAFF
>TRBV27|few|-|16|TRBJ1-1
TGTGCCAGCAGTTTTCGTCCTGTCCTCACGAACACTGAAGCTTTCTTT
CASSFRPVLTNTEAFF
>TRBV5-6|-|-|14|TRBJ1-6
TGTGCCAGCAGCTTGGACACGGGAGGTTCACCCCTCCACTTT
CASSLDTGGSPLHF
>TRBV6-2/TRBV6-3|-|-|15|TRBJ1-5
TGTGCCAGCAGCGGGGAGGGTGAAAGGAATCAGCCCCAGCATTTT
CASSGEGERNQPQHF
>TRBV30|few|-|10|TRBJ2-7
TGTGCCTGGTCAGGTTTCGAGCAGTACTTC
CAWSGFEQYF
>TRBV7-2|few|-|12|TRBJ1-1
TGTGCCAGCAGCTTAGCCCACACTGAAGCTTTCTTT
CASSLAHTEAFF
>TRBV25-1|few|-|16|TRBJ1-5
TGTGCCAGCAGTGACCAAGATCCGTATAGCAATCAGCCCCAGCATTTT
CASSDQDPYSNQPQHF
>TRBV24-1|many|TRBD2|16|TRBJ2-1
TGTGCCACCAGTGATGGGACTAGCGGGAGTTTAAATGAGCAGTTCTTC
CATSDGTSGSLNEQFF
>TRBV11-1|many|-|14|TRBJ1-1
TGTGCCAGCAGCTTAGGGGGTGTGAATGTTGAAGCTTTCTTT
CASSLGGVNVEAFF
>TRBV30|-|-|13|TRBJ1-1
TGTGCCAGCCGACGGATTCAGAACACTGAAGCTTTCTTT
CASRRIQNTEAFF
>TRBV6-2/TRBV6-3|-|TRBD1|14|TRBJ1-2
TGTGCCAGCAGTGACTGGGACAGCTTCTATGGCTACACCTTC
CASSDWDSFYGYTF
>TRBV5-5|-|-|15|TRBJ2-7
TGTGCCAGCAGCCCGGTCGGGACAATGACTTACGAGCAGTACTTC
CASSPVGTMTYEQYF
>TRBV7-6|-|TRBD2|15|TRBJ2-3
TGTGCCAGCAGCTCTAGCGGGGGGCACACAGATACGCAGTATTTT
CASSSSGGHTDTQYF
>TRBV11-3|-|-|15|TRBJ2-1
TGTGCCAGCAGCTTAAATGACGCCTCCTACAATGAGCAGTTCTTC
CASSLNDASYNEQFF
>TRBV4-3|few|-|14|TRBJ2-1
TGCGCCAGCAGCCAGTTTACTAGTGGCCATGAGCAGTTCTTC
CASSQFTSGHEQFF
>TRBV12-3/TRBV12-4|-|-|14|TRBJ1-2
TGTGCCAGCAGTCGGGACACCTCCAACTATGGCTACACCTTC
CASSRDTSNYGYTF
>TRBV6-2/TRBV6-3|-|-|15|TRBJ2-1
TGTGCCAGCTGGGCCGTGGGGACCTCCTACAATGAGCAGTTCTTC
CASWAVGTSYNEQFF
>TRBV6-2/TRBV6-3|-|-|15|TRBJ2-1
TGTGCCAGCAGTTCGGGCGGTTCTAACTACAATGAGCAGTTCTTC
CASSSGGSNYNEQFF
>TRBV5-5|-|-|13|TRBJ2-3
TGTGCCAGCAGTCCCCCGGGGGCGGACACGCAGTATTTT
CASSPPGADTQYF
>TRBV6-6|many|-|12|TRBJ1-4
TGTGCCAGCAGCCCGTATGCTGAAAAACTGTTTTTT
CASSPYAEKLFF
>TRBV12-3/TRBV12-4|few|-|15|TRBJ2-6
TGTGCCAGCAGTTTAGCAGCACTGGGGGCCAACGTCCTGACTTTC
CASSLAALGANVLTF
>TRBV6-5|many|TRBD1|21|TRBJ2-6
TGTGCCAGCAGTTACTACCCACCTGTGGGACAGGAACTCTGGGCGGCCAACGTCCTGACTTTC
CASSYYPPVGQELWAANVLTF
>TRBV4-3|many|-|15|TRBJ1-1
TGCGCCAGCAGCCCAGGGGACACCTCGAACACTGAAGCTTTCTTT
CASSPGDTSNTEAFF
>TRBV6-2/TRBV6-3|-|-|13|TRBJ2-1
TGTGCCAGCACAGGAGTCCTCAACAATGAGCAGTTCTTC
CASTGVLNNEQFF
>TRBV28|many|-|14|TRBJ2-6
TGTGCCAGCAGCGCAGACTCTGGGGCCAACGTCCTGACTTTC
CASSADSGANVLTF
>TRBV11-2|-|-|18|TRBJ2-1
TGTGCCAGCGGGTCTGCTTCGTCTGTGCTGAGCTCCTACAATGAGCAGTTCTTC
CASGSASSVLSSYNEQFF
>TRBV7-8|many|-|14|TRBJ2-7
TGTGCCAGCAGCCAAAGGGTAGAGGGAGACGAGCAGTACTTC
CASSQRVEGDEQYF